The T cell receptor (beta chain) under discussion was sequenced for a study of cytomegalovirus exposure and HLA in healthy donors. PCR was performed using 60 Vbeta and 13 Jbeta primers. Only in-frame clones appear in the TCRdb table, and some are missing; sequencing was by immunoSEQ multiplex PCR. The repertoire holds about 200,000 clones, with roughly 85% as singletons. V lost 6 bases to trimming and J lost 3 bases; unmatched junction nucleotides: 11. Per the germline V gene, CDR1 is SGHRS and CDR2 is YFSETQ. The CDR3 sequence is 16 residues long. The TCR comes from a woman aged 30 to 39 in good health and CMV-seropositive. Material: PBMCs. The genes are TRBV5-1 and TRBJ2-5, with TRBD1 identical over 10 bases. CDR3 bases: TGCGCCAGCACCACGAACCCCGGGACAGGGGAAGAGACCCAGTACTTC. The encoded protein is CASTTNPGTGEETQYF. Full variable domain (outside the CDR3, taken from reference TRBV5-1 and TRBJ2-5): KAGVTQTPRYLIKTRGQQVTLSCSPISGHRSVSWYQQTPGQGLQFLFEYFSETQRNKGNFPGRFSGRQFSNSRSEMNVSTLELGDSALYLCASTTNPGTGEETQYFGPGTRLLVL.